The clone carrying this T cell receptor (beta chain) was counted between two and nine times. No antigen is known for it. The diagnostic basis comprised clinical symptoms, serum thyroxine and TRAb, thyroid ultrasound and orbital computed tomography. The sample is drawn from a study of T cells in Graves' hyperthyroidism and ophthalmopathy. Study observations and caveats: Model-based prediction identified ophthalmopathy a median 6.5 months prior to its onset.

The source material, RNA transcripts, was used to amplify TCR beta CDR3 regions. Researchers ran a first-round RT-PCR on the TCR CDR3 using the HTBI primer set. One entry per CDR3 protein, called by TCRdb with MiXCR from the multiplex PCR reads. This sample has nearly 600,000 distinct CDR3 sequences, with more than 11% found just once. The CDR3 has 17 residues. Trimming left V 2 bases short and J 4 bases short, with 20 bases between. CDR1 is PRHDT, CDR2 FYEKMQ, per germline (reference sequence). The clonotype comes from a woman in her 30s with Graves' hyperthyroidism that later progressed to Graves' ophthalmopathy. The J gene is TRBJ1-1, the V gene TRBV13; no firm D call. The sample taken for sequencing was blood. For the CDR3, the DNA is TGTGCCAGCAGCTTATCTAGTACAAGAGGGTTCGGCACTGAAGCTTTCTTT. Its translation is CASSLSSTRGFGTEAFF.